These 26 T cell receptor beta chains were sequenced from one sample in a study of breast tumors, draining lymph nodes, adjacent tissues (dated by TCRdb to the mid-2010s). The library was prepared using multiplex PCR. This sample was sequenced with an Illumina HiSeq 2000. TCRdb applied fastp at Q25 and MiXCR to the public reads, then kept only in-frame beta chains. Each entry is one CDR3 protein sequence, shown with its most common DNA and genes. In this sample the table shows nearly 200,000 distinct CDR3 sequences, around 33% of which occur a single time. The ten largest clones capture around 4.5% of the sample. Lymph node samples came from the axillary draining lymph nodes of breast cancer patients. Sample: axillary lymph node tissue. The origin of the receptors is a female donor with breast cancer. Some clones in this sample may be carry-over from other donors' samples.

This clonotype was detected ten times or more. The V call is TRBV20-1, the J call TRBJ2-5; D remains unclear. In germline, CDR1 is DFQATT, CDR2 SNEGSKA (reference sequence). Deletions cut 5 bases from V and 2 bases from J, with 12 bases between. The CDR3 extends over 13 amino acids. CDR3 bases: TGCAGTGCTTACCGAAGACTTCAAGAGACCCAGTACTTC. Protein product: CSAYRRLQETQYF.

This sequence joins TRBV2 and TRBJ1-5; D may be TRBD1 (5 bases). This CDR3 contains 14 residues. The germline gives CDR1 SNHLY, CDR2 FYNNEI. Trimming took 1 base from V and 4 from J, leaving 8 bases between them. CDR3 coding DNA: TGTGCCAGCAGTGAAGGGGAGGGGAATCAGCCCCAGCATTTT. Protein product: CASSEGEGNQPQHF.

CDR3 amino acids: CASSLLGIASDNEQFF. The CDR3 DNA reads as TGTGCCAGCTCACTTCTCGGGATAGCTTCTGATAATGAGCAGTTCTTC. The chain is built from TRBV18 and TRBJ2-1; maybe TRBD2 (5 bases). This CDR3 comprises 16 residues. Trimming stripped 4 bases from V and 7 bases from J, with 20 bases between. Germline V lookup: CDR1 KGHSH, CDR2 LQKENI.

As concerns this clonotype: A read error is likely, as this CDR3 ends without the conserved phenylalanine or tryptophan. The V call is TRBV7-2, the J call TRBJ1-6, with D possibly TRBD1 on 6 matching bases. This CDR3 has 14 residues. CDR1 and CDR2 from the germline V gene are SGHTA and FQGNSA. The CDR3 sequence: CASSPGTIRSPLHL. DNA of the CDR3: TGTGCTAGCAGCCCTGGGACAATAAGGTCACCCCTCCACCTT.

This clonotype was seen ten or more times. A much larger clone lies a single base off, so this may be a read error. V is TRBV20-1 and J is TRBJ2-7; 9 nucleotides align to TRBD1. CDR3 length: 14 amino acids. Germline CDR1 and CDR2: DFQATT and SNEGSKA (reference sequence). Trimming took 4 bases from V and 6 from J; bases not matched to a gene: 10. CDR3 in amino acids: CSAISDRGRTEQYF. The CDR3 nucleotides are TGCAGTGCTATAAGCGACAGGGGGAGAACCGAGCAGTACTTC.

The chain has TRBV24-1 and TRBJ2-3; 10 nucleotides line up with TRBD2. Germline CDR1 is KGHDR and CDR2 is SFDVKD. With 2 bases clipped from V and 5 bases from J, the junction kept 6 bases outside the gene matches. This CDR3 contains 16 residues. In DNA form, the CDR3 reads TGTGCCACCAGTGATTCGACCGGGACTAGCGTAGATACGCAGTATTTT. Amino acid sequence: CATSDSTGTSVDTQYF.

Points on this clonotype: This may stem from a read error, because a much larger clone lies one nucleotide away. This chain's CDR3 is CASSHVQQETQYF. The CDR3 DNA follows: TGTGCCAGCAGTCACGTCCAACAAGAGACCCAGTACTTC. The rearrangement joins TRBV6-6 to TRBJ2-5, with D unclear. The CDR3 contains 13 residues. V was trimmed by 5 bases and J by 2 bases, leaving 9 bases between them. Germline-derived CDR1 and CDR2 are MNHNY and SVGAGI (reference sequence).

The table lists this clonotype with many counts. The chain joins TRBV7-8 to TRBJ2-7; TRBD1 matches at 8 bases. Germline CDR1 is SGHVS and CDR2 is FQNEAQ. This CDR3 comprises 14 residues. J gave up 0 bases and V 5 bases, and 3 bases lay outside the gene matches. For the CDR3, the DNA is TGTGCCAGCAGCCGACAGGGGATCTCCTACGAGCAGTACTTC. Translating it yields CASSRQGISYEQYF.

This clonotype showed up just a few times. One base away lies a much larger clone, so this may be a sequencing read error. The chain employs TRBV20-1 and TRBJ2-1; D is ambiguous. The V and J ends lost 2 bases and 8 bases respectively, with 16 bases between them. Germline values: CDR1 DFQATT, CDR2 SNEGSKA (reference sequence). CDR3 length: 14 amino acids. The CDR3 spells CSARTAFEYDEQFF. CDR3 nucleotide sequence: TGCAGTGCTAGAACGGCTTTTGAGTACGATGAGCAGTTCTTC.

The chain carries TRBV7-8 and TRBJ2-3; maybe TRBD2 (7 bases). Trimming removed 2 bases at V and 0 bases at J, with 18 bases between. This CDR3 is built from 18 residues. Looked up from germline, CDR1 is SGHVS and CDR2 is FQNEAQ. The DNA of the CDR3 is TGTGCCAGCAGCTTACTCGGAGGGGGGGAATACAGCACAGATACGCAGTATTTT. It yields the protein CASSLLGGGEYSTDTQYF.

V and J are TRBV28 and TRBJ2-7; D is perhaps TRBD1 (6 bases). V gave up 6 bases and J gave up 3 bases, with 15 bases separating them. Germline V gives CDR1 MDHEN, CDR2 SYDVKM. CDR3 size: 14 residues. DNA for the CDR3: TGTGCCAGCAGAGGCAGGGGCGTTAACTACGAGCAGTACTTC. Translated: CASRGRGVNYEQYF. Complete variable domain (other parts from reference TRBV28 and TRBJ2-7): DVKVTQSSRYLVKRTGEKVFLECVQDMDHENMFWYRQDPGLGLRLIYFSYDVKMKEKGDIPEGYSVSREKKERFSLILESASTNQTSMYLCASRGRGVNYEQYFGPGTRLTVT.

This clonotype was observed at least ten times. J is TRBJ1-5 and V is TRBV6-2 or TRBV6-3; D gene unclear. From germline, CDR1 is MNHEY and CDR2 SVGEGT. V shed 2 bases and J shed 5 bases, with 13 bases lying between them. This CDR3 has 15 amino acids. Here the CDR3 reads CASSYVRSSDQPQHF. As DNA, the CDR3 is TGTGCCAGCAGTTACGTCCGCAGCTCTGATCAGCCCCAGCATTTT.

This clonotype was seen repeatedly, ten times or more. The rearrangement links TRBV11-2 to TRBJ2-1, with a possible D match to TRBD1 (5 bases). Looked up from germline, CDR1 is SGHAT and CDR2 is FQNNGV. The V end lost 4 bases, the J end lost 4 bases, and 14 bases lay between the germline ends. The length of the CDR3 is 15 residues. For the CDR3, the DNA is TGTGCCAGCAGCTCGCCTTTAGACAGTTACAATGAGCAGTTCTTC. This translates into CASSSPLDSYNEQFF.

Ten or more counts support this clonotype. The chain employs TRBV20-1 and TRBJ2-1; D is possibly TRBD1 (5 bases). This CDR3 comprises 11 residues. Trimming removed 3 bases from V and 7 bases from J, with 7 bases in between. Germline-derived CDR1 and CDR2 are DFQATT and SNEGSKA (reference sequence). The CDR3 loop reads CSASHRNEQFF. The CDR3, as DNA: TGCAGTGCTAGTCACAGGAATGAGCAGTTCTTC.

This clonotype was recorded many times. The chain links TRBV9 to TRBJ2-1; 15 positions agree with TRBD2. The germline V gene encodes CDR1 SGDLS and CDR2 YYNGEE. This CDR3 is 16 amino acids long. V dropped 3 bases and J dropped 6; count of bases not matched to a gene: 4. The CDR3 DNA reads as TGTGCCAGCAGCGGGACTAGCGGGGGGGGTTTCAATGAGCAGTTCTTC. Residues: CASSGTSGGGFNEQFF.

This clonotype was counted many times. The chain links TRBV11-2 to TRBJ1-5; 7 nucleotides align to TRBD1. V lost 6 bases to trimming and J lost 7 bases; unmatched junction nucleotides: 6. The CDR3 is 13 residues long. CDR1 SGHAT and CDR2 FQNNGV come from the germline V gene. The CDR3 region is CASSTGEWQPQHF. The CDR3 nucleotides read TGTGCCAGCAGTACAGGGGAGTGGCAGCCCCAGCATTTT.

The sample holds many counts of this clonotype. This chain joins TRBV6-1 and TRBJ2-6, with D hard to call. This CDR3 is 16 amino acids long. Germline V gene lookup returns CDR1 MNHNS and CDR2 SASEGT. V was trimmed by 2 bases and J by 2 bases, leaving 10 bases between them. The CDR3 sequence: CASSEYWGPGANVLTF. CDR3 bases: TGTGCCAGCAGTGAATACTGGGGTCCTGGGGCCAACGTCCTGACTTTC.

In DNA form, the CDR3 reads TGTGCCAGTAGCACACAGGACAGGGTTAATGAAAAACTGTTTTTT. Amino acid sequence: CASSTQDRVNEKLFF. This rearrangement joins TRBV19 to TRBJ1-4; TRBD1 matches 8 bases. Losses at the gene ends were 6 bases for V and 4 bases for J; bases not matched to a gene: 7. The CDR3 is made up of 15 amino acids. Germline loops: CDR1 LNHDA, CDR2 SQIVND (reference sequence).

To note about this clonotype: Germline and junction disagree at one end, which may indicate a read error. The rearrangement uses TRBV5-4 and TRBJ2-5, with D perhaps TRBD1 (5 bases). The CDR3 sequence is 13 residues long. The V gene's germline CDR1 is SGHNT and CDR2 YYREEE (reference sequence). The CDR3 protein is CASSLGQQETQCF. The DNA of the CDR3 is TGTGCCAGCAGCTTGGGACAGCAAGAGACCCAGTGCTTC.

In DNA form, the CDR3 reads TGTGCCAGCAGCTGGGGGACAGGAAAACTGTTTTTT. Its translation is CASSWGTGKLFF. The chain is built from TRBV12-3 or TRBV12-4 and TRBJ1-4; 8 bases map to TRBD1. V trimming: 6 bases; J trimming: 10 bases; junction bases outside the gene matches: 4. This CDR3 spans 12 amino acids.

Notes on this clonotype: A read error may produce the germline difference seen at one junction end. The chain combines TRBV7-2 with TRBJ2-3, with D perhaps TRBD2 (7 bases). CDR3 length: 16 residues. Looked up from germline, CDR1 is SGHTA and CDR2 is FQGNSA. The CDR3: CASSRGGGGPGDTQYF. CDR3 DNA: TGCGCCAGCAGCCGAGGGGGGGGTGGACCAGGAGATACGCAGTATTTT.

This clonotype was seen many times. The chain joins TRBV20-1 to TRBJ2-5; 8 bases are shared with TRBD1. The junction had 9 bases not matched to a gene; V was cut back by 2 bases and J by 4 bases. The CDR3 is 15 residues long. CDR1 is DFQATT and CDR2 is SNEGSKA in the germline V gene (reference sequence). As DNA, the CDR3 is TGCAGTGCTAGACGGACAGGGCGGTATTTAGAGACCCAGTACTTC. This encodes CSARRTGRYLETQYF.

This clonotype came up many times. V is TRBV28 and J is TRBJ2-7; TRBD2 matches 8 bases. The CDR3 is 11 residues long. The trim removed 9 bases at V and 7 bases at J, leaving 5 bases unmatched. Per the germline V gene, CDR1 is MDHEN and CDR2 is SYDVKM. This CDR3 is CASSSGREQYF. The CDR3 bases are TGTGCCAGTTCCAGCGGGAGAGAGCAGTACTTC.

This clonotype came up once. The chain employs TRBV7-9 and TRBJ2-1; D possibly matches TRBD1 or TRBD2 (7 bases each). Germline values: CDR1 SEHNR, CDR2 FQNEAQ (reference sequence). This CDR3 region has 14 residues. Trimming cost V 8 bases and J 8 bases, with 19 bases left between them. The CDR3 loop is CASGGATGEDEQFF. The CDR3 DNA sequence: TGTGCCAGCGGGGGGGCAACAGGGGAAGATGAGCAGTTCTTC.

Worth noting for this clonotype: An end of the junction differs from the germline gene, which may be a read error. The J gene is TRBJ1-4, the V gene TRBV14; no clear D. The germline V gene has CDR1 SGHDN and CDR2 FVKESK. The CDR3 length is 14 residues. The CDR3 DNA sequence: TGTGCCTGCAGCCAAGCGGGGAAGGAGGAAAAACTGTTTTTT. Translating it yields CACSQAGKEEKLFF.

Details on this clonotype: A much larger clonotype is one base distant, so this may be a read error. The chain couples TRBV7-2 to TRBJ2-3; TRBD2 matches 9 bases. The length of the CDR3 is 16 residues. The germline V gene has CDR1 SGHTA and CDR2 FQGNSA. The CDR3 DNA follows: TGTGCCGGCAGCCGATTAGCGGGAGTCGTGACAGATACGCAGTATTTT. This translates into CAGSRLAGVVTDTQYF.